The present TCR beta chain was sequenced within a study of metastatic and nonmetastatic thyroid tumors. Across the whole study: Blood and tumor or nodule tissue repertoires from malignant and benign thyroid patients were compared. General study points: Significantly greater TCR beta diversity was reportedly found in malignant thyroid tumors than in benign nodules (in blood and tumor).

No patient had received any treatment before thyroid surgery. This clone has only a few counts. Its antigen is not identified. Source study methods: CDR3 was compared across clinicopathological groups, and the resulting differences were used to build a distant-metastasis classifier for papillary thyroid cancer. Through MiXCR, TCRdb re-clonotyped the PCR reads. These V and J calls derive from TCRdb rather than the authors' analysis. Among tens of thousands of clones listed, approximately 25% were seen once. This CDR3 is built from 15 residues. CDR1 and CDR2 from the germline V gene are MNHEY and SMNVEV (reference sequence). Trimming took 7 bases from V and 5 from J, leaving 18 bases between them.

The chain uses TRBV27 and TRBJ2-1, with D perhaps TRBD2 (6 bases). The TCR was taken from a female donor with papillary thyroid cancer or a benign thyroid nodule (not recorded which). Some clones in this sample may be carry-over from other donors' samples. The specimen sequenced was tumor tissue. CDR3 amino acids: CASTNLGLPNNEQFF. The CDR3 region has the DNA TGTGCCAGCACCAACCTAGGACTACCGAACAATGAGCAGTTCTTC.